Each of the 24 T cell receptor beta chains below was sequenced from the same sample in a study of cytomegalovirus exposure and HLA in healthy donors (dated by TCRdb to about 2017). The receptor library was made with the immunoSEQ multiplex PCR assay. Held by TCRdb, this immuneACCESS table contains in-frame sequences only and omits some clones. Under half of the omission traces to an unresolved V gene where checked; the cause of the rest is unknown. In this sample the table shows 220,000 or so clones, about nine tenths of which occur a single time. The top ten constitute roughly 2% of the sample. The sample consisted of PBMCs. These receptors were obtained from a woman aged 18 to 35 in good health and CMV-seropositive.

This clone was detected only a few times. J is TRBJ2-7 and V is TRBV7-9; TRBD2 matches at 12 bases. The germline CDR1 and CDR2 sequences are SEHNR and FQNEAQ (reference sequence). Losses at the gene ends were 4 bases for V and 2 bases for J; bases not matched to a gene: 6. The CDR3 contains 16 residues. CDR3 region: CASSSSTSGRAYEQYF. The CDR3 coding sequence is TGTGCCAGCAGCTCATCGACTAGCGGGAGAGCCTACGAGCAGTACTTC.

This clone is a singleton in its sample. This rearrangement joins TRBV13 to TRBJ2-7; TRBD1 might be the D (6 bases). V was trimmed by 4 bases and J by 0 bases, leaving 13 bases between them. This CDR3 contains 15 residues. Germline V gene sequence: CDR1 PRHDT, CDR2 FYEKMQ (reference sequence). The CDR3: CASSSDRLSSYEQYF. The CDR3 DNA is TGTGCCAGCAGCTCAGACAGGCTGAGCTCCTACGAGCAGTACTTC. Complete variable domain (other parts from reference TRBV13 and TRBJ2-7): AAGVIQSPRHLIKEKRETATLKCYPIPRHDTVYWYQQGPGQDPQFLISFYEKMQSDKGSIPDRFSAQQFSDYHSELNMSSLELGDSALYFCASSSDRLSSYEQYFGPGTRLTVT.

The rearrangement links TRBV2 to TRBJ2-3; perhaps TRBD2 as D (6 bases). In germline, CDR1 is SNHLY, CDR2 FYNNEI. This CDR3 comprises 14 residues. V was pared by 7 bases and J by 9 bases, with 20 bases between. CDR3 nucleotide sequence: TGTGCCAGCAACGGCGGGACGGCCCCCCGAACGCAGTATTTT. Amino acid sequence: CASNGGTAPRTQYF.

The chain has TRBV28 and TRBJ2-7, with D tentatively TRBD1 (5 bases). This CDR3 is built from 16 residues. Deletions cut 3 bases from V and 0 bases from J, with 15 bases between. Germline assignment: CDR1 MDHEN and CDR2 SYDVKM. The CDR3 region is CASSFARELSSYEQYF. CDR3 coding DNA: TGTGCCAGCAGTTTCGCCAGGGAACTTAGCTCCTACGAGCAGTACTTC. The full variable domain, completed using reference TRBV28 and TRBJ2-7, is DVKVTQSSRYLVKRTGEKVFLECVQDMDHENMFWYRQDPGLGLRLIYFSYDVKMKEKGDIPEGYSVSREKKERFSLILESASTNQTSMYLCASSFARELSSYEQYFGPGTRLTVT.

This chain uses TRBV6-1 with TRBJ2-1; 8 bases map to TRBD2. Unmatched junction bases numbered 6, after V lost 7 bases and J lost 7 bases. This CDR3 region has 13 residues. Germline V gene data show CDR1 as MNHNS and CDR2 as SASEGT. CDR3 in amino acids: CASTLAGRNEQFF. In DNA form, the CDR3 reads TGTGCCAGCACGTTAGCGGGAAGGAATGAGCAGTTCTTC.

This CDR3 is CASSVGLAGGPLETQYF. Written as DNA, the CDR3 is TGTGCCAGCAGCGTAGGGCTAGCGGGAGGGCCTTTAGAGACCCAGTACTTC. The chain combines TRBV9 with TRBJ2-5; 12 nucleotides align to TRBD2. The germline gives CDR1 SGDLS, CDR2 YYNGEE. Trimming removed 0 bases from V and 4 bases from J; junction bases left unmatched: 7. The CDR3 sequence is 17 residues long.

The sample holds one count of this clone. For the CDR3, the DNA is TGTGCCAGCAGTGAATTTGGACAGGGGGCTGGGGGCTACACCTTC. This gives the protein CASSEFGQGAGGYTF. The J gene is TRBJ1-2, the V gene TRBV6-4, with 11 bases identical to TRBD1. Per germline, CDR1 MRHNA and CDR2 SNTAGT. This CDR3 has 15 amino acids. Trimming cost V 3 bases and J 8 bases; bases outside gene matches: 8.

This CDR3 reads CASSPGTDPNEQFF. The CDR3 DNA follows: TGTGCCAGCAGTCCCGGGACAGACCCCAATGAGCAGTTCTTC. The chain recombines TRBV27 with TRBJ2-1, with TRBD1 matching 7 bases. Losses at the gene ends were 5 bases for V and 6 bases for J; bases not matched to a gene: 7. The CDR3 has 14 amino acids. Germline CDR1 MNHEY, CDR2 SMNVEV (reference sequence).

V gene TRBV28 combines with J gene TRBJ1-2, with D perhaps TRBD1 (6 bases). Trimming pared 5 bases from V and 4 bases from J, leaving 14 bases between. The CDR3 is made up of 14 amino acids. Germline V CDR1 and CDR2: MDHEN, SYDVKM. CDR3 coding DNA: TGTGCCAGCAGTACCTTTACAGGGACCTATGGCTACACCTTC. This codes for CASSTFTGTYGYTF.

V usage is TRBV9 and J usage is TRBJ2-2; maybe TRBD1 (6 bases). Between the trimmed V and J ends, which lost 4 bases and 3 bases, there was a span of 16 bases. This CDR3 is 16 amino acids long. The germline V gene has CDR1 SGDLS and CDR2 YYNGEE. The DNA for the CDR3 is TGTGCCAGCAGCCCCCGGCAGGGGATGGACACCGGGGAGCTGTTTTTT. As protein: CASSPRQGMDTGELFF.

J is TRBJ2-5 and V is TRBV5-1; 9 nucleotides line up with TRBD2. The CDR3 is made up of 16 amino acids. With V trimmed by 0 bases and J by 2 bases, 5 bases remained unmatched. Germline V gene sequence: CDR1 SGHRS, CDR2 YFSETQ. The CDR3 region is CASSLAPSGNQETQYF. The CDR3 coding sequence is TGCGCCAGCAGCTTGGCGCCTAGCGGGAATCAAGAGACCCAGTACTTC.

V usage is TRBV5-1 and J usage is TRBJ2-1, with 14 positions matching TRBD2. The CDR3 runs 19 residues. V lost 4 bases, J lost 8 bases, and 17 bases stayed unmatched. The germline gives CDR1 SGHRS, CDR2 YFSETQ. CDR3 in DNA: TGCGCCAGCAGCGATGGGGCGGGACTAGCGGGAGTATTGGTGGATGAGCAGTTCTTC. It specifies CASSDGAGLAGVLVDEQFF.

The chain is built from TRBV4-1 and TRBJ2-1; unclear D gene. This CDR3 has 15 amino acids. In germline, CDR1 is MGHRA, CDR2 YSYEKL. Trimming pared 2 bases from V and 4 bases from J, leaving 12 bases between. CDR3 residues: CASSQRGGEYNEQFF. CDR3 sequence (DNA): TGCGCCAGCAGCCAACGAGGCGGAGAGTACAATGAGCAGTTCTTC.

The chain recombines TRBV29-1 with TRBJ2-3; TRBD1 aligns across 8 bases. The trim removed 5 bases at V and 0 bases at J, leaving 16 bases unmatched. Germline loops: CDR1 SQVTM, CDR2 ANQGSEA. This CDR3 is built from 18 residues. CDR3 sequence: CSVPGQGADLISTDTQYF. As DNA, the CDR3 is TGCAGCGTTCCGGGGCAGGGGGCCGACCTGATTAGCACAGATACGCAGTATTTT.

DNA for the CDR3: TGCAGCGTTGTACAGGGGGACTACGAGCAGTACTTC. This codes for CSVVQGDYEQYF. The V and J genes are TRBV29-1 and TRBJ2-7; 8 nucleotides match TRBD1. This CDR3 comprises 12 residues. Looked up from germline, CDR1 is SQVTM and CDR2 is ANQGSEA. Losses at the gene ends were 4 bases for V and 3 bases for J; bases not matched to a gene: 2.

V usage is TRBV29-1 and J usage is TRBJ2-7; 11 bases map to TRBD2. The CDR3 sequence is 17 residues long. Germline V CDR1 and CDR2: SQVTM, ANQGSEA. Germline trimming cut 6 bases from V and 5 bases from J; bases unmatched to any gene: 18. This CDR3 is CSVGGTLTSGSIHEQYF. The CDR3 DNA sequence: TGCAGCGTCGGGGGGACGCTTACTAGCGGGAGTATACACGAGCAGTACTTC.

V usage is TRBV14 and J usage is TRBJ2-7; TRBD2 matches at 8 bases. The V gene end was trimmed by 1 base and the J gene end by 8 bases; junction bases not matched to a gene: 13. The CDR3 is 16 residues long. Germline V CDR1 and CDR2: SGHDN, FVKESK. The CDR3 is CASSQVSGALPGQQYF. The CDR3 coding sequence is TGTGCCAGCAGCCAAGTTAGCGGGGCTCTGCCCGGCCAGCAGTACTTC.

This clone was counted only a few times. This chain uses TRBV7-3 with TRBJ2-1; TRBD2 matches at 11 bases. The ends lost 4 bases at V and 3 bases at J; junction bases unmatched: 5. Germline V gene data show CDR1 as SGHTA and CDR2 as FQGTGA. CDR3 length: 16 residues. The DNA of the CDR3 is TGTGCCAGCAGCTCCCGGGGACTAGCGGACTACAATGAGCAGTTCTTC. The encoded protein is CASSSRGLADYNEQFF.

The sample holds many counts of this clone. The chain carries TRBV5-1 and TRBJ2-1; 8 bases fit TRBD2. With V trimmed by 2 bases and J by 5 bases, 3 bases remained unmatched. This CDR3 comprises 14 residues. Germline CDR1 is SGHRS and CDR2 is YFSETQ. The CDR3 is CASSLGLAHNEQFF. As DNA, the CDR3 is TGCGCCAGCAGCTTAGGACTAGCCCACAATGAGCAGTTCTTC.

The chain combines TRBV6-1 with TRBJ2-3; the match to TRBD2 covers 7 bases. Germline V gene lookup returns CDR1 MNHNS and CDR2 SASEGT. The CDR3 is 18 amino acids. Trimming took 1 base from V and 0 from J; bases not matched to a gene: 10. As DNA, the CDR3 is TGTGCCAGCAGTGAAGGCTCTTATAGCGGGTCTAGCACAGATACGCAGTATTTT. Translating gives CASSEGSYSGSSTDTQYF.

This chain links TRBV6-5 with TRBJ2-2; perhaps TRBD2 as D (5 bases). V shed 0 bases and J shed 7 bases, with 9 bases lying between them. The CDR3 length is 14 residues. In germline, CDR1 is MNHEY, CDR2 SVGAGI. CDR3 bases: TGTGCCAGCAGTTACTCGAGGGCCGGCGGGGAGCTGTTTTTT. Its protein product is CASSYSRAGGELFF.

V gene TRBV7-8 combines with J gene TRBJ1-2, with D uncertain. Germline V gene lookup returns CDR1 SGHVS and CDR2 FQNEAQ. V shed 3 bases and J shed 5 bases, with 7 bases lying between them. This CDR3 region has 12 residues. Here the CDR3 reads CASSFSRYGYTF. The DNA for the CDR3 is TGTGCCAGCAGCTTTTCCAGATATGGCTACACCTTC.

This chain connects TRBV5-6 to TRBJ2-1; D unresolved. Germline-derived CDR1 and CDR2 are SGHDT and YYEEEE. Trimming took 4 bases from V and 0 from J, leaving 14 bases between them. The CDR3 runs 16 residues. CDR3 coding DNA: TGTGCCAGCAGCCTCGCCAGGTTCAGCTCCTACAATGAGCAGTTCTTC. Translation gives CASSLARFSSYNEQFF.

This rearrangement joins TRBV28 to TRBJ1-5; no reliable D call. Trimming removed 5 bases from V and 1 base from J, with 15 bases in between. Germline loops: CDR1 MDHEN, CDR2 SYDVKM. The CDR3 totals 16 residues. The CDR3 region has the DNA TGTGCCAGCAGTCTAAGGACGGAGGGAAGCAATCAGCCCCAGCATTTT. Translating it yields CASSLRTEGSNQPQHF.